Below, 27 T cell receptor beta chains from the same sample are listed, as sequenced in a study of blood T cell repertoires in COVID-19. The assay was immunoSEQ multiplex PCR, and TCRdb's table has in-frame clones only and misses some. Of roughly 200,000 clones listed, just over 85% are singletons. The sequenced sample was PBMCs or T cells enriched from blood (not recorded which). The receptors stem from a woman in her thirties or forties with acute COVID-19.

This clone was seen just once. The chain combines TRBV3-1 (or the pseudogene TRBV3-2) with TRBJ2-5, with D perhaps TRBD2 (7 bases). This CDR3 spans 14 amino acids. Germline CDR1 LGHDT, CDR2 YNNKEL (reference sequence). V gave up 1 base and J gave up 7 bases, with 13 bases separating them. The CDR3 loop reads CASSQGRGRATQYF. The DNA of the CDR3 is TGTGCCAGCAGCCAAGGAAGGGGGAGGGCGACCCAGTACTTC.

The CDR3 sequence is CASSRAGGTNEQFF. DNA of the CDR3: TGTGCCAGCAGCCGCGCGGGGGGGACGAATGAGCAGTTCTTC. V gene TRBV3-1 (or the pseudogene TRBV3-2) combines with J gene TRBJ2-1; 9 bases are a match to TRBD2. Germline V lookup: CDR1 LGHDT, CDR2 YNNKEL (reference sequence). The CDR3 covers 14 residues. The V segment lost 4 bases and the J segment 7 bases; nucleotides outside the gene matches: 5.

The chain combines TRBV2 with TRBJ1-5; no firm D call. The V end lost 4 bases, the J end lost 7 bases, and 17 bases lay between the germline ends. From germline, CDR1 is SNHLY and CDR2 FYNNEI. The CDR3 has 15 amino acids. CDR3 in amino acids: CASSVPLGYPQPQHF. The CDR3, as DNA: TGTGCCAGCAGTGTCCCACTCGGGTACCCCCAGCCCCAGCATTTT.

This chain links TRBV19 with TRBJ2-3; 8 nucleotides match TRBD1. The CDR3 spans 15 residues. The germline V gene has CDR1 LNHDA and CDR2 SQIVND (reference sequence). V trimming: 5 bases; J trimming: 2 bases; junction bases outside the gene matches: 6. The CDR3 here is CASSSGQGLTDTQYF. As DNA, the CDR3 is TGTGCCAGTAGTTCAGGACAGGGACTCACAGATACGCAGTATTTT.

The chain couples TRBV6-5 to TRBJ1-5; 9 bases are shared with TRBD1. Looked up from germline, CDR1 is MNHEY and CDR2 is SVGAGI. The CDR3 length is 14 residues. Losses at the gene ends were 6 bases for V and 7 bases for J; bases not matched to a gene: 7. The CDR3 region has the DNA TGTGCCAGCAGCCCAACAGGGGGCGGACAGCCCCAGCATTTT. It translates to CASSPTGGGQPQHF.

This chain joins TRBV5-4 and TRBJ1-1, with 7 bases matching TRBD1. The CDR3 extends over 15 amino acids. Germline loops: CDR1 SGHNT, CDR2 YYREEE (reference sequence). V lost 1 base to trimming and J lost 2 bases; unmatched junction nucleotides: 5. CDR3 nucleotide sequence: TGTGCCAGCAGCTTGCAGGGGGTGAAAAACACTGAAGCTTTCTTT. Its translation: CASSLQGVKNTEAFF.

The chain recombines TRBV11-2 with TRBJ1-4, with D possibly TRBD1 on 5 matching bases. The V gene's germline CDR1 is SGHAT and CDR2 FQNNGV. Trimming pared 4 bases from V and 2 bases from J, leaving 11 bases between. This CDR3 region has 15 residues. This CDR3 reads CASSSGGFTNEKLFF. The DNA for the CDR3 is TGTGCCAGCAGCTCTGGGGGGTTTACTAATGAAAAACTGTTTTTT. The whole variable domain, filled in from reference TRBV11-2 and TRBJ1-4, reads EAGVAQSPRYKIIEKRQSVAFWCNPISGHATLYWYQQILGQGPKLLIQFQNNGVVDDSQLPKDRFSAERLKGVDSTLKIQPAKLEDSAVYLCASSSGGFTNEKLFFGSGTQLSVL.

CDR3 in amino acids: CASSLGTQSSYEQYF. Here the CDR3 DNA reads TGTGCCAGCAGCTTAGGGACACAGAGCTCCTACGAGCAGTACTTC. The chain couples TRBV7-2 to TRBJ2-7; tentatively, D is TRBD1 (5 bases). The CDR3 is 15 amino acids. V lost 1 base to trimming and J lost 0 bases, with 10 bases between them. Germline V lookup: CDR1 SGHTA, CDR2 FQGNSA.

The genes are TRBV3-1 (or the pseudogene TRBV3-2) and TRBJ2-1; no clear D. The V end was cut by 2 bases, the J end by 10 bases, with 15 bases between. From germline, CDR1 is LGHDT and CDR2 YNNKEL (reference sequence). This CDR3 contains 14 residues. The CDR3 nucleotides read TGTGCCAGCAGCCAACGATCCGCTAGTCGGGAGCAGTTCTTC. Its protein product is CASSQRSASREQFF.

The chain combines TRBV2 with TRBJ1-2; D ambiguous. Germline V lookup: CDR1 SNHLY, CDR2 FYNNEI. The CDR3 spans 14 residues. The germline V and J ends were trimmed by 7 bases and 8 bases, with 20 bases remaining between them. The DNA for the CDR3 is TGTGCCAGCACGAGGCAGCCCCCAGGAGGAGGCTACACCTTC. Residues: CASTRQPPGGGYTF. Full variable domain (missing parts from reference TRBV2 and TRBJ1-2): EPEVTQTPSHQVTQMGQEVILRCVPISNHLYFYWYRQILGQKVEFLVSFYNNEISEKSEIFDDQFSVERPDGSNFTLKIRSTKLEDSAMYFCASTRQPPGGGYTFGSGTRLTVV.

The rearrangement links TRBV3-1 (or the pseudogene TRBV3-2) to TRBJ1-1, with a possible D match to TRBD1 (6 bases). The germline V and J ends were trimmed by 2 bases and 1 base, with 11 bases remaining between them. Germline V lookup: CDR1 LGHDT, CDR2 YNNKEL (reference sequence). The length of the CDR3 is 15 residues. The CDR3 DNA sequence: TGTGCCAGCAGCCAACATGGGGGCGAGAACACTGAAGCTTTCTTT. Its translation is CASSQHGGENTEAFF.

The chain couples TRBV7-8 to TRBJ1-2; tentatively, D is TRBD1 (6 bases). Trimming left V 5 bases short and J 4 bases short, with 14 bases between. Germline assignment: CDR1 SGHVS and CDR2 FQNEAQ. CDR3 length: 14 residues. CDR3: CASSPGQGLYGYTF. The CDR3 nucleotides read TGTGCCAGCAGCCCCGGGCAGGGGCTCTATGGCTACACCTTC.

Points on this clone: Sequence at one end of the junction differs from germline and may be a read error. The chain links TRBV19 to TRBJ1-2; 9 nucleotides agree with TRBD1. This CDR3 region has 14 residues. Germline V lookup: CDR1 LNHDA, CDR2 SQIVND (reference sequence). The CDR3: CASNIQGAGYGYTF. CDR3 nucleotide sequence: TGTGCCAGTAATATACAGGGGGCCGGCTATGGCTACACCTTC.

The chain has TRBV6-2 or TRBV6-3 and TRBJ1-6; 8 positions agree with TRBD1. CDR3 length equals 16 residues. The germline gives CDR1 MNHEY, CDR2 SVGEGT. J lost 7 bases, V lost 2 bases, and 7 bases had no gene match. CDR3 loop: CASSYGTGLTNSPLHF. The CDR3 DNA follows: TGTGCCAGCAGTTACGGGACAGGACTAACGAATTCACCCCTCCACTTT.

As for this clone: Other nucleotide sequences in the sample specify the same CDR3. In DNA form, the CDR3 reads TGTGCCAGCTCACCCCGGGACAGGGGCACAGATACGCAGTATTTT. Translated, it gives CASSPRDRGTDTQYF. The genes are TRBV18 and TRBJ2-3; TRBD1 aligns across 9 bases. With V trimmed by 3 bases and J by 1 base, 2 bases remained unmatched. The germline gives CDR1 KGHSH, CDR2 LQKENI. CDR3 size: 15 residues.

This chain links TRBV9 with TRBJ1-1; 9 bases agree with TRBD1. The CDR3 consists of 14 residues. V gave up 2 bases and J gave up 6 bases; unmatched junction bases: 5. Germline V gene sequence: CDR1 SGDLS, CDR2 YYNGEE. The CDR3 loop reads CASSVGQGTAEAFF. CDR3 nucleotides: TGTGCCAGCAGCGTCGGACAGGGGACCGCTGAAGCTTTCTTT.

This chain links TRBV2 with TRBJ2-7; 12 bases agree with TRBD1. Germline CDR1 SNHLY, CDR2 FYNNEI. This CDR3 contains 13 residues. J gave up 6 bases and V 6 bases, and 3 bases lay outside the gene matches. CDR3 bases: TGTGCCAGCAGCGGGACAGGGGGCATCGAGCAGTACGTC. Encoded protein: CASSGTGGIEQYV.

The genes are TRBV6-5 and TRBJ1-5; maybe TRBD1 (6 bases). This CDR3 region has 15 residues. V lost 1 base and J lost 7, with 14 bases in between. Germline values: CDR1 MNHEY, CDR2 SVGAGI. As DNA, the CDR3 is TGTGCCAGCAGTTACTTGGCAGGGGCCCACCAGCCCCAGCATTTT. Translated, it gives CASSYLAGAHQPQHF.

This rearrangement joins TRBV2 to TRBJ2-3, with D possibly matching TRBD1 (6 bases). CDR3 length: 13 residues. CDR1 and CDR2 (germline): SNHLY, FYNNEI. Trimming removed 9 bases at V and 2 bases at J, with 12 bases between. Written as DNA, the CDR3 is TGTGCCAGTCTACGGGACAACACAGATACGCAGTATTTT. This codes for CASLRDNTDTQYF.

V and J are TRBV29-1 and TRBJ1-1, with D possibly being TRBD1 (6 bases). The V end lost 4 bases, the J end lost 3 bases, and 9 bases lay between the germline ends. The CDR3 contains 12 residues. Germline V gene data show CDR1 as SQVTM and CDR2 as ANQGSEA. The CDR3 region has the DNA TGCAGCGTTGGAGGGGGATACACTGAAGCTTTCTTT. This codes for CSVGGGYTEAFF.

This chain links TRBV9 with TRBJ2-2; possible D gene TRBD2, 6 bases. The CDR3 has 14 amino acids. V was trimmed by 7 bases and J by 5 bases, leaving 15 bases between them. Germline values: CDR1 SGDLS, CDR2 YYNGEE. The DNA for the CDR3 is TGTGCCAGCGGGGGAGGCAGGGAGACCGGGGAGCTGTTTTTT. This translates into CASGGGRETGELFF.

The rearrangement uses TRBV7-2 and TRBJ1-1, with 11 bases identical to TRBD1. This CDR3 is 15 amino acids long. V dropped 5 bases and J dropped 8; count of bases not matched to a gene: 10. In germline, CDR1 is SGHTA, CDR2 FQGNSA. The CDR3, as DNA: TGTGCCAGCAGCCCTCCAATGGACAGGGGGCTGGAAGCTTTCTTT. Amino acid sequence: CASSPPMDRGLEAFF.

The rearrangement links TRBV7-6 to TRBJ2-1; a possible D gene is TRBD1 (5 bases). The germline V gene encodes CDR1 SGHVS and CDR2 FNYEAQ. The CDR3 is 18 residues long. V was cut by 5 bases and J by 8 bases, with 28 bases left in between. The CDR3 sequence is CASSPMVRAGKRNDEQFF. The CDR3 DNA reads as TGTGCCAGCAGCCCTATGGTCAGGGCAGGGAAGCGCAACGATGAGCAGTTCTTC. The full variable domain, with the rest looked up from reference TRBV7-6 and TRBJ2-1, is GAGVSQSPRYKVTKRGQDVALRCDPISGHVSLYWYRQALGQGPEFLTYFNYEAQQDKSGLPNDRFSAERPEGSISTLTIQRTEQRDSAMYRCASSPMVRAGKRNDEQFFGPGTRLTVL.

There are a few counts of this clone. CDR3 in DNA: TGTGCCAGCAGTGAAAAGGTAGCGGGGGGCCGCCACAATGAGCAGTTCTTC. It codes for CASSEKVAGGRHNEQFF. This chain joins TRBV2 and TRBJ2-1, with 10 bases aligning to TRBD2. Losses at the gene ends were 2 bases for V and 5 bases for J; bases not matched to a gene: 9. The CDR3 runs to 17 residues. CDR1 is SNHLY, CDR2 FYNNEI, per germline.

The V gene is TRBV4-3, the J gene TRBJ1-2; D gene uncertain. The CDR3 length is 14 residues. Between the trimmed V and J ends, which lost 0 bases and 2 bases, there was a span of 7 bases. Germline V gives CDR1 LGHNA, CDR2 YSLEER. CDR3 protein: CASSQDGLNYGYTF. The DNA for the CDR3 is TGCGCCAGCAGCCAAGATGGCCTGAACTATGGCTACACCTTC.

V usage is TRBV7-9 and J usage is TRBJ1-1; D is ambiguous. The CDR3 has 12 amino acids. The V gene lost 5 bases and the J gene lost 11 bases, with 15 bases spanning the gap. Germline CDR1 SEHNR, CDR2 FQNEAQ (reference sequence). CDR3 sequence reads: CASSPPGRHAFF. Here the CDR3 DNA reads TGTGCCAGCAGCCCCCCTGGGCGACATGCTTTCTTT. The full variable domain, its missing parts supplied by reference TRBV7-9 and TRBJ1-1, is DTGVSQNPRHKITKRGQNVTFRCDPISEHNRLYWYRQTLGQGPEFLTYFQNEAQLEKSRLLSDRFSAERPKGSFSTLEIQRTEQGDSAMYLCASSPPGRHAFFGQGTRLTVV.

The chain carries TRBV19 and TRBJ1-2; 7 bases align to TRBD1. Trimming cost V 7 bases and J 4 bases; bases outside gene matches: 12. CDR3 length: 15 residues. CDR1 and CDR2 from the germline V gene are LNHDA and SQIVND (reference sequence). CDR3 in DNA: TGTGCCAGTATCCCAGAACAGGGGTTCGGCTATGGCTACACCTTC. Protein: CASIPEQGFGYGYTF.